These T cell receptor beta chains were read from a single sample in a study of blood T cells in healthy people across ages. In TCRdb, the 5' RACE reads were re-called with MiXCR into one record per CDR3 protein. This sample has about 830,000 distinct CDR3 sequences, with 62% found just once. Sequenced input: blood. The receptors derive from a man under 40 in good health. CDR3s include the opening cysteine and the closing phenylalanine or tryptophan. The D gene is left open where the match is weak. Size tells how often a clone was seen (once, few, many) or the class of an expanded clone, and some rows leave it out.

CASSHRLAGITDTQYF TGTGCCAGCAGTCATCGACTAGCGGGGATCACAGATACGCAGTATTTT TRBV12-3/TRBV12-4 . TRBD2 TRBJ2-3
CATKSGGQYEQYF TGTGCCACCAAGAGCGGGGGGCAATACGAGCAGTACTTC TRBV15 . TRBD2 TRBJ2-7
CASSQNINTEAFF TGTGCCAGCAGCCAAAACATAAACACTGAAGCTTTCTTT TRBV14 . . TRBJ1-1
CSARGQGALPLHF TGCAGTGCTAGAGGACAGGGGGCCTTACCCCTCCACTTT TRBV20-1 once TRBD1 TRBJ1-6
CASSPTPLAVETQYF TGTGCCAGCAGCCCAACTCCACTAGCGGTCGAGACCCAGTACTTC TRBV7-3 few TRBD2 TRBJ2-5
CASSALAGLDTQYF TGTGCCAGCAGCGCTCTAGCGGGGCTAGATACGCAGTATTTT TRBV9 . TRBD2 TRBJ2-3
CATSRDGRGNQPQHF TGTGCCACCAGCAGAGATGGGAGGGGGAATCAGCCCCAGCATTTT TRBV15 . . TRBJ1-5
CASSLTASWDQETQYF TGTGCCAGCAGTTTGACTGCTTCATGGGACCAAGAGACCCAGTACTTC TRBV28 . . TRBJ2-5
CASSLSLAGSYEQYF TGTGCCAGCAGCTTATCGCTAGCGGGCTCCTACGAGCAGTACTTC TRBV7-9 once TRBD2 TRBJ2-7
CAIRSDTRQETQYF TGTGCCATCAGGAGCGACACTCGCCAAGAGACCCAGTACTTC TRBV10-3 . . TRBJ2-5
CASRPGSSSYEQFF TGTGCCAGCCGTCCGGGCTCCAGCTCCTACGAGCAGTTCTTC TRBV2 . . TRBJ2-1
CASSRTGAEQYF TGTGCCAGCAGCCGGACAGGGGCCGAGCAGTACTTC TRBV7-9 few TRBD1 TRBJ2-7
CASGSGTDTQYF TGTGCCAGCGGTTCCGGGACAGATACGCAGTATTTT TRBV28 . . TRBJ2-3
CASSQGTSGGPSSYNEQFF TGTGCCAGCAGCCAAGGGACTAGCGGGGGCCCGAGCTCCTACAATGAGCAGTTCTTC TRBV3-1 . TRBD2 TRBJ2-1
CASSQFRETYEQYF TGTGCCAGCAGCCAATTCAGGGAAACCTACGAGCAGTACTTC TRBV7-2 . . TRBJ2-7
CASSQGSVEQPQHF TGTGCCAGCAGCCAAGGGAGTGTGGAACAGCCCCAGCATTTT TRBV28 . . TRBJ1-5
CASSLMFGLWNTGELFF TGTGCCAGCAGCTTAATGTTCGGGCTCTGGAACACCGGGGAGCTGTTTTTT TRBV7-9 . . TRBJ2-2
CASSSPFETQYF TGTGCCAGCAGCTCACCTTTTGAGACCCAGTACTTC TRBV7-2 . . TRBJ2-5
CASRQQGNLYEQYF TGTGCCAGCAGACAACAGGGGAATCTGTACGAGCAGTACTTC TRBV6-6 . TRBD1 TRBJ2-7
CASSGTSGVYREQFF TGTGCCAGCAGCGGTACTAGCGGGGTATACAGAGAGCAGTTCTTC TRBV7-2 . TRBD2 TRBJ2-1
CASSLVVWSNQPQHF TGTGCCAGCAGCTTAGTCGTTTGGAGCAATCAGCCCCAGCATTTT TRBV7-2 . . TRBJ1-5
CASSAGHNYGYTF TGTGCCAGCAGTGCAGGACACAACTATGGCTACACCTTC TRBV25-1 few . TRBJ1-2